This TCR beta chain came from a study of cytomegalovirus exposure and HLA in healthy donors. Study-level background: HLA-typed donors contributed approximately 86 million unique TCRs, which were held in an early data release.

Vbeta (60) and Jbeta (13) primers were used in the PCR. The repertoire was sequenced with immunoSEQ multiplex PCR; TCRdb's copy has only in-frame clones and lacks some. The sample carries more than 85,000 clones, approximately 83% recorded once. There are 15 residues in the CDR3. CDR1 is SGHTA and CDR2 is FQGNSA in the germline V gene. Between the trimmed V and J ends, which lost 5 bases and 3 bases, there was a span of 16 bases. This sequence was found in a man in his forties or fifties in good health and CMV-seronegative. This chain connects TRBV7-2 to TRBJ1-2; maybe TRBD1 (5 bases). Sequencing was done on a sample of PBMCs. CDR3 in DNA: TGTGCCAGCAGCCCAGCAGGAGGGGAGGACTATGGCTACACCTTC. This encodes CASSPAGGEDYGYTF.